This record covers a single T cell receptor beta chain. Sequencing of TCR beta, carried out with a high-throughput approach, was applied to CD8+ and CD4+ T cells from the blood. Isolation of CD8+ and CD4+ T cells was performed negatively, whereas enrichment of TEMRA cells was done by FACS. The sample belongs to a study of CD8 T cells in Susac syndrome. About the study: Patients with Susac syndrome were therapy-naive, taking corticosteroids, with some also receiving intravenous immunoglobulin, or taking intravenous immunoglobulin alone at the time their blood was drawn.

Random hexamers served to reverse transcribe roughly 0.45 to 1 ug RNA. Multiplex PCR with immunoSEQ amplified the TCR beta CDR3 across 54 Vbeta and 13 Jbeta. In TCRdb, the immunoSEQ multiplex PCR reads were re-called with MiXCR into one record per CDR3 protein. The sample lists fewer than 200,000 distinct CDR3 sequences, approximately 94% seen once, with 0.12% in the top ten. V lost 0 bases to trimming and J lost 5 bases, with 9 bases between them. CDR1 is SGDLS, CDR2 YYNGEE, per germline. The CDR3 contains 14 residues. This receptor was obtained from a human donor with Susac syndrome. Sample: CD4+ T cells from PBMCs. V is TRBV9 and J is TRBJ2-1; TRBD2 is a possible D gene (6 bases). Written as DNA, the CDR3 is TGTGCCAGCAGCGTAGCTAGCGCCAACAATGAGCAGTTCTTC. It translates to CASSVASANNEQFF.